The next 11 T cell receptor beta chains were all read from a single sample in a study of cytomegalovirus exposure and HLA in healthy donors. The study ran its PCR with 60 Vbeta and 13 Jbeta primers. Clones were sequenced by immunoSEQ multiplex PCR, and TCRdb holds only the in-frame ones, with some missing. The sample carries about 190,000 clones, around 87% recorded once. Sequencing was carried out using PBMCs. These receptors originate from a woman younger than 35 in good health and CMV-seronegative.

The rearrangement joins TRBV27 to TRBJ2-1; TRBD2 aligns across 16 bases. Germline V gene sequence: CDR1 MNHEY, CDR2 SMNVEV (reference sequence). With 4 bases clipped from V and 3 bases from J, the junction kept 15 bases outside the gene matches. The CDR3 extends over 21 amino acids. CDR3 region: CASSSPQGTSGRARYYNEQFF. The CDR3 DNA sequence: TGTGCCAGCAGTTCCCCCCAGGGGACTAGCGGGAGGGCCAGGTACTACAATGAGCAGTTCTTC.

The J gene is TRBJ2-5, the V gene TRBV21-1; no DNA check was done on the table's D call, TRBD1. TRBV21-1 corresponds to a pseudogene. CDR3 length: 14 amino acids. CDR3 DNA: TGTGCCAGCAGCACTCCAGGGGGCGGGGAGACCCAGTACTTC. Protein product: CASSTPGGGETQYF.

In DNA form, the CDR3 reads TGCGCCAGCAGCCAAGAAAAGGAGTGGCGCCAGGGAGGCACTGAAGCTTTCTTT. It translates to CASSQEKEWRQGGTEAFF. V and J are TRBV4-1 and TRBJ1-1; D may be TRBD1 (5 bases). V was cut by 0 bases and J by 4 bases, with 21 bases left in between. CDR3 length equals 18 residues. Germline loops: CDR1 MGHRA, CDR2 YSYEKL.

The V and J genes are TRBV18 and TRBJ1-5, with TRBD1 identical over 8 bases. The CDR3 totals 15 residues. Unmatched junction bases numbered 7, after V lost 4 bases and J lost 5 bases. Germline values: CDR1 KGHSH, CDR2 LQKENI. CDR3 protein: CASSLGQAYYQPQHF. CDR3 nucleotide sequence: TGTGCCAGCTCACTGGGACAGGCATACTATCAGCCCCAGCATTTT.

This chain joins TRBV11-3 and TRBJ1-2; D ambiguous. Germline CDR1 and CDR2: SGHNT and YENEEA. V was shortened by 0 bases and J by 5 bases, with 10 bases between the two germline ends. The CDR3 is 14 amino acids. The CDR3 loop is CASSLEGRGYGYTF. DNA for the CDR3: TGTGCCAGCAGCTTAGAGGGCAGAGGGTATGGCTACACCTTC. The whole variable domain, remainder taken from reference TRBV11-3 and TRBJ1-2, is EAGVVQSPRYKIIEKKQPVAFWCNPISGHNTLYWYLQNLGQGPELLIRYENEEAVDDSQLPKDRFSAERLKGVDSTLKIQPAELGDSAVYLCASSLEGRGYGYTFGSGTRLTVV.

The chain links TRBV19 to TRBJ1-1, with D possibly TRBD1 on 6 matching bases. Germline-derived CDR1 and CDR2 are LNHDA and SQIVND (reference sequence). The V gene lost 6 bases and the J gene lost 2 bases, with 13 bases spanning the gap. This CDR3 has 14 residues. CDR3 loop: CASRQGLFNTEAFF. CDR3 bases: TGTGCCAGTAGGCAGGGGCTATTCAACACTGAAGCTTTCTTT.

CDR3 residues: CASSVDDGSKQYF. CDR3 sequence (DNA): TGTGCCAGCAGCGTAGACGACGGGAGTAAGCAGTATTTT. The V call is TRBV9, the J call TRBJ2-3; tentatively, D is TRBD2 (6 bases). The germline V gene encodes CDR1 SGDLS and CDR2 YYNGEE. The V end was cut by 0 bases, the J end by 11 bases, with 13 bases between. The CDR3 is 13 residues long.

This chain joins TRBV29-1 and TRBJ1-2; TRBD1 matches 7 bases. The CDR3 sequence is 16 residues long. The germline gives CDR1 SQVTM, CDR2 ANQGSEA. V shed 0 bases, J shed 6 bases, and the junction held 13 bases outside the gene matches. The CDR3 DNA reads as TGCAGCGTTGAAGATCCCGGAACAGGGGAGAAGGATGGCTACACCTTC. This sequence encodes CSVEDPGTGEKDGYTF.

V gene TRBV5-5 combines with J gene TRBJ2-7; TRBD1 aligns across 7 bases. With V trimmed by 3 bases and J by 3 bases, 3 bases remained unmatched. Germline V gene sequence: CDR1 SGHKS, CDR2 YYEKEE (reference sequence). The CDR3 contains 13 residues. The CDR3, as DNA: TGTGCCAGCAGCTGGGGACAGAGCTACGAGCAGTACTTC. Translated, it gives CASSWGQSYEQYF.

The chain is built from TRBV11-2 and TRBJ1-4; 8 nucleotides match TRBD1. Germline V gene sequence: CDR1 SGHAT, CDR2 FQNNGV. The CDR3 contains 15 residues. The V gene end was trimmed by 2 bases and the J gene end by 2 bases; junction bases not matched to a gene: 1. CDR3 bases: TGTGCCAGCAGCTTAAGGGACAGGACTAATGAAAAACTGTTTTTT. Protein product: CASSLRDRTNEKLFF.

CDR3 loop: CASSPPGDSINEQFF. The CDR3 DNA is TGTGCCAGCAGCCCGCCTGGGGACAGCATCAATGAGCAGTTCTTC. The V call is TRBV6-1, the J call TRBJ2-1; 7 bases are a match to TRBD1. CDR3 length: 15 residues. The V gene's germline CDR1 is MNHNS and CDR2 SASEGT. V was pared by 6 bases and J by 6 bases, with 11 bases of the junction left unmatched.